This T cell receptor (beta chain) was sequenced during a study of CD8+CD57+ T cells in acquired aplastic anemia. Background on the study: DNA from sorted CD4+ and CD8+ cells averaged about 3.2 ug.

A few counts support this clonotype. The sequenced patients had an expansion of CD8+CD57+ cells seen by flow cytometry. Every one of the patients had aplastic anemia (severe, acquired). According to the study, genomic DNA was the template for TCR beta VDJ and CDR3 profiling. TCRdb re-called the reads through MiXCR, storing one row per CDR3 protein. The data hold about 180,000 distinct CDR3 sequences, with 55% to 65% observed a single time. V was clipped by 7 bases and J by 7 bases, with 31 bases between them. This CDR3 is 18 amino acids long. Looked up from germline, CDR1 is MNHNS and CDR2 is SASEGT. Material: sorted CD4+, CD8+, or CD8+CD57+ T cells (not recorded which) from PBMCs. The chain combines TRBV6-1 with TRBJ1-1, with a possible D match to TRBD1 (6 bases). The clonotype originates from a human donor with aplastic anemia. The CDR3 protein is CASTFVSLAWGPSGEAFF. In DNA, the CDR3 is TGTGCCAGCACCTTTGTGTCCCTCGCTTGGGGGCCTTCGGGTGAAGCTTTCTTT.